A single sample gave rise to the 20 T cell receptor beta chains below, sequenced in a study of blood T cells in healthy people across ages. Primed by a sample-barcoded 5' primer and a J-beta primer mix, a second PCR proceeded for roughly 6 to 12 cycles. MiXCR, applied by TCRdb to the 5' RACE reads, yields one record per CDR3 protein. Among under 2 million distinct CDR3 sequences listed, around 35% were seen once. The specimen sequenced was blood. Source of these receptors: a woman in her twenties or thirties in good health.

This clonotype has a handful of counts. The genes are TRBV20-1 and TRBJ1-1; D is ambiguous. The V end was cut by 4 bases, the J end by 0 bases, with 9 bases between. This CDR3 has 13 amino acids. CDR1 and CDR2 from the germline V gene are DFQATT and SNEGSKA (reference sequence). The CDR3, as DNA: TGCAGTGCTACCCCGGGGATGAACACTGAAGCTTTCTTT. It codes for CSATPGMNTEAFF.

At least ten counts were recorded for this clonotype. V and J are TRBV15 and TRBJ2-5, with a possible D match to TRBD1 (6 bases). The CDR3 totals 16 residues. Germline CDR1 reads LNHNV; CDR2 reads YYDKDF (reference sequence). V lost 0 bases and J lost 3, with 14 bases in between. The CDR3 region is CATSRDQRGNEETQYF. The CDR3 DNA follows: TGTGCCACCAGCAGAGATCAGAGGGGGAACGAAGAGACCCAGTACTTC.

This clonotype was counted once. The chain employs TRBV20-1 and TRBJ2-7; 7 nucleotides match TRBD1. V was clipped by 5 bases and J by 4 bases; unmatched bases: 11. The germline CDR1 and CDR2 sequences are DFQATT and SNEGSKA (reference sequence). The CDR3 totals 14 residues. The CDR3 sequence is CSALPRDRVYEQYF. CDR3 in DNA: TGCAGTGCTCTACCCCGGGACAGAGTTTACGAGCAGTACTTC.

The chain joins TRBV7-2 to TRBJ2-5; 9 bases fit TRBD1. The CDR3 length is 14 residues. Germline CDR1 is SGHTA and CDR2 is FQGNSA. V was clipped by 5 bases and J by 5 bases; unmatched bases: 6. CDR3 coding DNA: TGTGCCAGCAGCCCTAACAGGGGGCCGGAGACCCAGTACTTC. Translation: CASSPNRGPETQYF.

This clonotype has a handful of counts. The rearrangement joins TRBV30 to TRBJ2-1; 9 bases match TRBD2. After removal of 5 bases from V and 8 bases from J, the junction contained 10 bases not matched to a gene. This CDR3 spans 14 amino acids. Germline CDR1 is GTSNPN and CDR2 is SVGIG (reference sequence). CDR3 protein: CAWEAGGKAYEQFF. For the CDR3, the DNA is TGTGCCTGGGAGGCGGGGGGGAAAGCTTATGAGCAGTTCTTC.

This clonotype was detected a few times. J is TRBJ1-1 and V is TRBV20-1; 7 bases are shared with TRBD1. The CDR3 has 18 amino acids. V lost 8 bases to trimming and J lost 0 bases; unmatched junction nucleotides: 21. Germline V gene lookup returns CDR1 DFQATT and CDR2 SNEGSKA (reference sequence). CDR3 sequence reads: CSSVDSTGRGSVNTEAFF. CDR3 DNA sequence: TGCAGTTCCGTAGACTCGACAGGGCGTGGAAGCGTGAACACTGAAGCTTTCTTT.

This sequence joins TRBV6-1 and TRBJ2-7; D might be TRBD1 or TRBD2, each matching 6 bases. Germline values: CDR1 MNHNS, CDR2 SASEGT. V lost 2 bases and J lost 3, with 11 bases in between. This CDR3 is 14 amino acids long. CDR3 region: CASSESGALYEQYF. The DNA of the CDR3 is TGTGCCAGCAGTGAATCGGGGGCCCTCTACGAGCAGTACTTC.

The rearrangement joins TRBV15 to TRBJ2-1; TRBD2 matches 7 bases. This CDR3 contains 14 residues. Germline V lookup: CDR1 LNHNV, CDR2 YYDKDF (reference sequence). The J segment lost 8 bases and the V segment lost 3 bases, leaving 7 bases of the junction unmatched. CDR3 residues: CATSRGPLADEQFF. The DNA of the CDR3 is TGTGCCACCAGCAGGGGCCCTCTAGCGGATGAGCAGTTCTTC.

This clonotype was found a few times. V and J are TRBV27 and TRBJ2-3, with TRBD2 matching over 10 bases. Trimming removed 8 bases from V and 6 bases from J; junction bases left unmatched: 23. CDR1 is MNHEY, CDR2 SMNVEV, per germline (reference sequence). The length of the CDR3 is 19 residues. In nucleotides, the CDR3 is TGTGCCAGCGGCATCCTGCGGGGACTAGCGTTTCGGAACGAGGATACGCAGTATTTT. It translates to CASGILRGLAFRNEDTQYF.

V and J are TRBV27 and TRBJ2-6; 9 bases align to TRBD2. The CDR3 totals 17 residues. Losses at the gene ends were 7 bases for V and 1 base for J; bases not matched to a gene: 8. Germline-derived CDR1 and CDR2 are MNHEY and SMNVEV (reference sequence). The CDR3 is CASKWTSDYSGANVLTF. Here the CDR3 DNA reads TGTGCCAGCAAGTGGACTAGCGATTATTCTGGGGCCAACGTCCTGACTTTC.

The chain carries TRBV20-1 and TRBJ1-2; D is ambiguous. Trimming took 3 bases from V and 3 from J, leaving 8 bases between them. From germline, CDR1 is DFQATT and CDR2 SNEGSKA (reference sequence). The CDR3 totals 12 residues. The CDR3 region has the DNA TGCAGTGCTAGTTCCCCGGACTATGGCTACACCTTC. Residues: CSASSPDYGYTF.

J is TRBJ2-7 and V is TRBV15; possibly TRBD1 or TRBD2 for D (5 bases each). V was clipped by 3 bases and J by 5 bases, with 17 bases between them. Per the germline V gene, CDR1 is LNHNV and CDR2 is YYDKDF (reference sequence). The CDR3 contains 15 residues. Written as DNA, the CDR3 is TGTGCCACCAGCAGTTGGGGGAGTAGCGCCCACGAGCAGTACTTC. Translation: CATSSWGSSAHEQYF.

This sequence joins TRBV7-8 and TRBJ2-5, with 7 bases matching TRBD2. V was clipped by 0 bases and J by 6 bases; unmatched bases: 7. The CDR3 length is 15 residues. The germline gives CDR1 SGHVS, CDR2 FQNEAQ. CDR3 in DNA: TGTGCCAGCAGCTTAGCGGGACTACTGATACAGACCCAGTACTTC. It yields the protein CASSLAGLLIQTQYF.

The genes are TRBV10-3 and TRBJ1-1; D call uncertain. The CDR3 runs to 13 residues. The V end was cut by 3 bases, the J end by 4 bases, with 9 bases between. In germline, CDR1 is ENHRY, CDR2 SYGVKD. In nucleotides, the CDR3 is TGTGCCATCAGTGAATTGGTGGGCACTGAAGCTTTCTTT. It codes for CAISELVGTEAFF.

The chain employs TRBV20-1 and TRBJ2-1, with 12 bases matching TRBD2. After removal of 3 bases from V and 0 bases from J, the junction contained 6 bases not matched to a gene. The CDR3 spans 17 residues. Germline values: CDR1 DFQATT, CDR2 SNEGSKA (reference sequence). The CDR3 here is CSARSLAGGSSYNEQFF. CDR3 nucleotides: TGCAGTGCTAGGAGTCTAGCGGGGGGGAGCTCCTACAATGAGCAGTTCTTC.

J is TRBJ1-4 and V is TRBV7-9; no clear D gene. The CDR3 totals 11 residues. Germline V gives CDR1 SEHNR, CDR2 FQNEAQ (reference sequence). V gave up 1 base and J gave up 15 bases, with 9 bases separating them. Written as DNA, the CDR3 is TGTGCCAGCAGCTTAGATGAGGGATTGTTTTTT. This gives the protein CASSLDEGLFF.

This clonotype has just a few counts. V usage is TRBV20-1 and J usage is TRBJ2-3, with D possibly matching TRBD1 (6 bases). This CDR3 is 15 amino acids long. V lost 3 bases to trimming and J lost 2 bases, with 15 bases between them. The germline gives CDR1 DFQATT, CDR2 SNEGSKA (reference sequence). CDR3 nucleotides: TGCAGTGCTAGTGGGGGCAGGGGCCCCACAGATACGCAGTATTTT. This codes for CSASGGRGPTDTQYF.

This clonotype was counted many times. The chain employs TRBV7-2 and TRBJ2-3; D remains ambiguous. The V and J ends lost 2 bases and 2 bases respectively, with 8 bases between them. The CDR3 length is 14 residues. Germline CDR1 and CDR2: SGHTA and FQGNSA. Here the CDR3 DNA reads TGTGCCAGCAGCTTACGAAGGGACACAGATACGCAGTATTTT. As protein: CASSLRRDTDTQYF.

V and J are TRBV6-6 and TRBJ2-3, with TRBD2 as a possible D gene (5 bases). V shed 0 bases and J shed 8 bases, with 6 bases lying between them. The CDR3 is made up of 12 amino acids. Germline values: CDR1 MNHNY, CDR2 SVGAGI (reference sequence). The chain's CDR3 is CASSYSEGTQYF. DNA for the CDR3: TGTGCCAGCAGTTACTCTGAGGGTACGCAGTATTTT.

This clonotype has ten or more counts. The rearrangement uses TRBV20-1 and TRBJ2-7; D uncertain. This CDR3 is built from 11 residues. With 6 bases removed from V and 2 bases from J, the gap between germline ends came to 8 bases. Germline loops: CDR1 DFQATT, CDR2 SNEGSKA (reference sequence). In DNA form, the CDR3 reads TGCAGTGCAAACAGCGCCTACGAGCAGTACTTC. Protein sequence: CSANSAYEQYF.